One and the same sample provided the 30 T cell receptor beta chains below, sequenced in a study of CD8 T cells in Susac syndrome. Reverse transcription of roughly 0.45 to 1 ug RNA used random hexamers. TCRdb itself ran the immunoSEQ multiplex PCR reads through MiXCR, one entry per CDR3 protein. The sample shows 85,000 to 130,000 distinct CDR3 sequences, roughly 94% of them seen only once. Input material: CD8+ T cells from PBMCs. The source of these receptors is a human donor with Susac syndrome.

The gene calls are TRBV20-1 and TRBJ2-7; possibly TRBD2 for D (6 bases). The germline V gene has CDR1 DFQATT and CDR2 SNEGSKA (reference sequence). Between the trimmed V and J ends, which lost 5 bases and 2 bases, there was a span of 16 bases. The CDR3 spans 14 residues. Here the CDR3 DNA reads TGCAGTGCTGCTGGGGGAGGAGTCGCCTACGAGCAGTACTTC. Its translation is CSAAGGGVAYEQYF.

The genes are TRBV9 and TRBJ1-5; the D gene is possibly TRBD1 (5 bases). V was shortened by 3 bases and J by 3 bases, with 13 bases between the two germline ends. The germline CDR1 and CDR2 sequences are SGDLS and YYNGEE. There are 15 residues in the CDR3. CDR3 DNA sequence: TGTGCCAGCAGCGCTGGAGGGGCTAACAATCAGCCCCAGCATTTT. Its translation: CASSAGGANNQPQHF.

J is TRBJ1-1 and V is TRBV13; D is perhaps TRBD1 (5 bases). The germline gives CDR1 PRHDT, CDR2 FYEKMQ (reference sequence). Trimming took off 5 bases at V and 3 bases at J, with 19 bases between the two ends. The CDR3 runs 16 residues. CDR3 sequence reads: CASSVGRGVQDTEAFF. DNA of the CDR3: TGTGCCAGCAGCGTTGGGAGGGGAGTACAGGACACTGAAGCTTTCTTT.

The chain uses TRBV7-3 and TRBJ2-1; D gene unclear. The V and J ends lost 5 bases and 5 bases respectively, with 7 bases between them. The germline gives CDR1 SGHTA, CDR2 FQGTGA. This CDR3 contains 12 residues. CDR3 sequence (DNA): TGTGCCAGCAGCCCTGACAACAATGAGCAGTTCTTC. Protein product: CASSPDNNEQFF. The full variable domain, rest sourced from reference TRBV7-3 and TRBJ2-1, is GAGVSQTPSNKVTEKGKYVELRCDPISGHTALYWYRQSLGQGPEFLIYFQGTGAADDSGLPNDRFFAVRPEGSVSTLKIQRTERGDSAVYLCASSPDNNEQFFGPGTRLTVL.

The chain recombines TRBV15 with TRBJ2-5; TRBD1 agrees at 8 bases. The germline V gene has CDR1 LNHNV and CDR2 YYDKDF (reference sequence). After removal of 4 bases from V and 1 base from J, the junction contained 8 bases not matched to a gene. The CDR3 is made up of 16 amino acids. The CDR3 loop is CATSILQGVGQETQYF. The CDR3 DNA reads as TGTGCCACCAGCATACTACAGGGGGTCGGCCAAGAGACCCAGTACTTC.

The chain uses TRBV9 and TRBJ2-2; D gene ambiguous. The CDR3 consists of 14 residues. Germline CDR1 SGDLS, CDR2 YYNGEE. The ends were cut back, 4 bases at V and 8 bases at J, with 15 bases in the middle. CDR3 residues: CASSSYGRRGELFF. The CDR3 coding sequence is TGTGCCAGCAGCTCCTACGGGCGTCGTGGGGAGCTGTTTTTT.

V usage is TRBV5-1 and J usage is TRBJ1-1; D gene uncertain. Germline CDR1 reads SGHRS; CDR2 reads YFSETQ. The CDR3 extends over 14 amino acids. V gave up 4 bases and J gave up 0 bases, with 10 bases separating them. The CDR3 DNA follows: TGCGCCAGCAGCATACTCGACATGAACACTGAAGCTTTCTTT. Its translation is CASSILDMNTEAFF. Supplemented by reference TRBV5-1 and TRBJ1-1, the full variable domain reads KAGVTQTPRYLIKTRGQQVTLSCSPISGHRSVSWYQQTPGQGLQFLFEYFSETQRNKGNFPGRFSGRQFSNSRSEMNVSTLELGDSALYLCASSILDMNTEAFFGQGTRLTVV.

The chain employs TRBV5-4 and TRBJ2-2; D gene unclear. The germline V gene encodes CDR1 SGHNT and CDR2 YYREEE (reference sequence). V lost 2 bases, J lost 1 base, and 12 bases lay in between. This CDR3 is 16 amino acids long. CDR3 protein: CASSFTPQQNTGELFF. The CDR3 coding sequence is TGTGCCAGCAGCTTCACCCCCCAACAGAACACCGGGGAGCTGTTTTTT.

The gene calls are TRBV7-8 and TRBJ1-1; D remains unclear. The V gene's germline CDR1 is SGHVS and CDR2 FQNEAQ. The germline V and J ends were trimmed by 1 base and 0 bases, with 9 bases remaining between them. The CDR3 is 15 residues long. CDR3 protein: CASSLEHAMNTEAFF. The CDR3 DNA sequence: TGTGCCAGCAGCTTAGAACACGCCATGAACACTGAAGCTTTCTTT.

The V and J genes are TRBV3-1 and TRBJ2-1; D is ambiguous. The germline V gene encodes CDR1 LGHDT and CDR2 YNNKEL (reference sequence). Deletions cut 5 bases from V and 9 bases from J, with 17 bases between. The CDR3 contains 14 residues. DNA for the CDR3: TGTGCCAGCAGCTCAGACGGCGGATGGGGTGAGCAGTTCTTC. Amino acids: CASSSDGGWGEQFF.

In DNA form, the CDR3 reads TGTGCCAGCAGCGTAGCTGGCAGGGAAACAACTGAAGCTTTCTTT. Its protein product is CASSVAGRETTEAFF. The V call is TRBV9, the J call TRBJ1-1, with a tentative D call TRBD1 (5 bases). CDR1 SGDLS and CDR2 YYNGEE come from the germline V gene. This CDR3 contains 15 residues. Trimming shortened V by 0 bases and J by 5 bases, and 14 bases separated the two germline ends.

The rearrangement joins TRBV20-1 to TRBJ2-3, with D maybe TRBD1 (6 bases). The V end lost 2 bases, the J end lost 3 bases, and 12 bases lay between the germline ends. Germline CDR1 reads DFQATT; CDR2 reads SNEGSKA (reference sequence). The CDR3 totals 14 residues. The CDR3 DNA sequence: TGCAGTGCTAGACAGGGGATGTTAACAGATACGCAGTATTTT. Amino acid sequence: CSARQGMLTDTQYF.

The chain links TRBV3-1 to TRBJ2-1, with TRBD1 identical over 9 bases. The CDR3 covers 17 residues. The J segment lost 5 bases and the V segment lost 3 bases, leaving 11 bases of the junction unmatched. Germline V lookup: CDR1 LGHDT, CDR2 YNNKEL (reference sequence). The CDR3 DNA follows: TGTGCCAGCAGCCACTGGGAACAGGGGGCAATGGACAATGAGCAGTTCTTC. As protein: CASSHWEQGAMDNEQFF.

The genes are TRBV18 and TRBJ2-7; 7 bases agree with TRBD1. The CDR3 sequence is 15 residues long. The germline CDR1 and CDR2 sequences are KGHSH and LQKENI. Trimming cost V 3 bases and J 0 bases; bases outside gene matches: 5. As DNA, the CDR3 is TGTGCCAGCTCACCCGGCCGGGACAGCTCCTACGAGCAGTACTTC. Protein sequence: CASSPGRDSSYEQYF.

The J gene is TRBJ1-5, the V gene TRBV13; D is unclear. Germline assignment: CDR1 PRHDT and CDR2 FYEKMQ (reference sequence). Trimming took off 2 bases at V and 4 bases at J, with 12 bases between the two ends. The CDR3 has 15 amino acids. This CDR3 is CASSLFAEINQPQHF. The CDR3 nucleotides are TGTGCCAGCAGCTTATTTGCAGAGATAAATCAGCCCCAGCATTTT.

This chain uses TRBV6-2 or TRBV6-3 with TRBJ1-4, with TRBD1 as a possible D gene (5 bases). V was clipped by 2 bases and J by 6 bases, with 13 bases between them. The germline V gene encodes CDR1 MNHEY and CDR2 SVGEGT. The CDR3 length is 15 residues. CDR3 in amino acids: CASSYAGTVDEKLFF. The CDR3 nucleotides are TGTGCCAGCAGTTACGCCGGGACCGTGGATGAAAAACTGTTTTTT.

Here the CDR3 DNA reads TGTGCCAGCAGCGTAGGATCGAGCGGGGGCGACGAGCAGTACTTC. This codes for CASSVGSSGGDEQYF. The V gene is TRBV9, the J gene TRBJ2-7; 8 bases line up with TRBD2. The ends lost 0 bases at V and 5 bases at J; junction bases unmatched: 7. The CDR3 totals 15 residues. Germline V gives CDR1 SGDLS, CDR2 YYNGEE.

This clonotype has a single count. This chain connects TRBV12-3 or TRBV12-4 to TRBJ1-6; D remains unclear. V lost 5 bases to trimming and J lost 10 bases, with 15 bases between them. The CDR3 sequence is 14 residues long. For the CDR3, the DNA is TGTGCCAGCAGTGAGACACTGGGCCGCTCACCCCTCCACTTT. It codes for CASSETLGRSPLHF.

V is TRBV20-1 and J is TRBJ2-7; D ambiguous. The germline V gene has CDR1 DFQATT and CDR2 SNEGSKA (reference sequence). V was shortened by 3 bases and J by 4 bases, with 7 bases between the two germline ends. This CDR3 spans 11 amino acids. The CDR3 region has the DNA TGCAGTGCTAGGCTCTCGTACGAGCAGTACTTC. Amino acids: CSARLSYEQYF.

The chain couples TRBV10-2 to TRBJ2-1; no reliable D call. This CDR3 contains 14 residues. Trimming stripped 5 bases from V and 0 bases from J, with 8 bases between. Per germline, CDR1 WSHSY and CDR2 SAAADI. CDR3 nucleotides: TGCGCCAGCAGTCCAGAAAGCTCCTACAATGAGCAGTTCTTC. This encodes CASSPESSYNEQFF.

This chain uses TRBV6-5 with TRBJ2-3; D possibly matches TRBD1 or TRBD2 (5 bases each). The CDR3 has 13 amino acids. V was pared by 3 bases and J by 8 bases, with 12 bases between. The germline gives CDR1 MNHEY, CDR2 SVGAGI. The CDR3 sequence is CASSYGGTGTQYF. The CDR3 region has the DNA TGTGCCAGCAGTTATGGGGGTACGGGTACGCAGTATTTT.

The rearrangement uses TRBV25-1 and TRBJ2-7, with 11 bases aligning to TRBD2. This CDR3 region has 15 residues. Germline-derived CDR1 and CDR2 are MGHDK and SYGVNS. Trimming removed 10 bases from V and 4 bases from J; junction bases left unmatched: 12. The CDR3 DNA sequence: TGTGCCACCTCCCGGGGTAGCGGGGGGGCGTACGAGCAGTACTTC. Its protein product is CATSRGSGGAYEQYF.

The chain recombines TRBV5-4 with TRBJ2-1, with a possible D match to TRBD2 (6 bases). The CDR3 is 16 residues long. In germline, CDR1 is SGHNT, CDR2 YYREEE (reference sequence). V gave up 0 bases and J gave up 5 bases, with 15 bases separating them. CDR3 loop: CASSLAGVAADNEQFF. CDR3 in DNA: TGTGCCAGCAGCTTGGCTGGGGTAGCGGCCGACAATGAGCAGTTCTTC.

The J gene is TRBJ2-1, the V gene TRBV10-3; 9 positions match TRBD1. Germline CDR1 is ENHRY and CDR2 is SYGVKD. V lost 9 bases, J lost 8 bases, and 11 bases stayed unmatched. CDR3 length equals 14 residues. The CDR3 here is CAITGTGPFDEQFF. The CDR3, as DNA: TGTGCCATTACCGGGACAGGGCCTTTCGATGAGCAGTTCTTC.

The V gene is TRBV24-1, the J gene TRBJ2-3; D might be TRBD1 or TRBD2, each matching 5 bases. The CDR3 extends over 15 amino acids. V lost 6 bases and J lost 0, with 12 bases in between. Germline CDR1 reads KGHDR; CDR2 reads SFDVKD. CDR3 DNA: TGTGCCACCAGTTCCGGGACCCTTAGCACAGATACGCAGTATTTT. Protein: CATSSGTLSTDTQYF.

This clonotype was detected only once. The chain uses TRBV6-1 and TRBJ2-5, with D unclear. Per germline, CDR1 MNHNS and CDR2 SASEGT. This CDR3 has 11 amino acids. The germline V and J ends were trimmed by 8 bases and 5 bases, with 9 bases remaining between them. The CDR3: CASQSVETQYF. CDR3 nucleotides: TGTGCCAGCCAAAGCGTGGAGACCCAGTACTTC.

For the CDR3, the DNA is TGCAGTGCCCTCACAGGGGCCGAGTACGAGCAGTACTTC. Translating gives CSALTGAEYEQYF. The chain joins TRBV20-1 to TRBJ2-7; 7 positions match TRBD1. The germline gives CDR1 DFQATT, CDR2 SNEGSKA (reference sequence). Trimming at V came to 6 bases and at J to 4 bases, leaving 9 bases not matched to a gene. There are 13 residues in the CDR3.

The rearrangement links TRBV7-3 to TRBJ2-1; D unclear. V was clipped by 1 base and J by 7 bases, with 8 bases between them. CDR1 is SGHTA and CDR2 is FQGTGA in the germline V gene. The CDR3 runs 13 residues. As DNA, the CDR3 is TGTGCCAGCAGCTTAAGTGCAGTAAATGAGCAGTTCTTC. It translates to CASSLSAVNEQFF.

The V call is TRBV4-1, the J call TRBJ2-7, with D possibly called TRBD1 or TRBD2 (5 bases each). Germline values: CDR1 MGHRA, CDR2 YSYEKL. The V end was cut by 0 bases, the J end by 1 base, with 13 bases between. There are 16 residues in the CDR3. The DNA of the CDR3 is TGCGCCAGCAGCCAAGAGGACGGGGCACGATCCTACGAGCAGTACTTC. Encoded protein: CASSQEDGARSYEQYF.

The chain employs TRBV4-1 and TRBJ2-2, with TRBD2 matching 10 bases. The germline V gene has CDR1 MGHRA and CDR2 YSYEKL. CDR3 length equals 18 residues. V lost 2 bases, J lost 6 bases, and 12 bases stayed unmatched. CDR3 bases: TGCGCCAGCAGCCAATTAGGGCCAGAGCGGGGGGGCCCCGGGGAGCTGTTTTTT. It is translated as CASSQLGPERGGPGELFF.